Here is one TCR beta chain with its context. Its target is unknown. The data originate from a study of persistence of HIV-infected CD4 T cells. Overall study: Suppressive ART had lasted a median of approximately 8 years.

The V end was cut by 0 bases, the J end by 6 bases, with 5 bases between. The CDR3 consists of 11 residues. CDR1 DFQATT and CDR2 SNEGSKA come from the germline V gene (reference sequence). This nonspecific control used anti-CD3/anti-CD28 bead stimulation of CD4+ T cells. Sorting of responding CD4+ T cells relied on upregulated CD40 ligand together with CD69. The libraries were made with immunoSEQ version 4 in survey mode. Clones were read by immunoSEQ multiplex PCR, and TCRdb kept only the in-frame ones, dropping some. In the table there are tens of thousands of clones, 75% to 90% of which are singletons.

The sequence came from an adult woman with HIV who was CMV-seropositive. The V gene is TRBV20-1, the J gene TRBJ1-1, with unresolved D. The sequencing here drew on CD4+ T cells sorted from PBMCs after roughly 18-hour stimulation, taken from a patient who received antiretroviral therapy. The CDR3 DNA is TGCAGTGCTAGAGATCGCCCTGAAGCTTTCTTT. Protein product: CSARDRPEAFF.